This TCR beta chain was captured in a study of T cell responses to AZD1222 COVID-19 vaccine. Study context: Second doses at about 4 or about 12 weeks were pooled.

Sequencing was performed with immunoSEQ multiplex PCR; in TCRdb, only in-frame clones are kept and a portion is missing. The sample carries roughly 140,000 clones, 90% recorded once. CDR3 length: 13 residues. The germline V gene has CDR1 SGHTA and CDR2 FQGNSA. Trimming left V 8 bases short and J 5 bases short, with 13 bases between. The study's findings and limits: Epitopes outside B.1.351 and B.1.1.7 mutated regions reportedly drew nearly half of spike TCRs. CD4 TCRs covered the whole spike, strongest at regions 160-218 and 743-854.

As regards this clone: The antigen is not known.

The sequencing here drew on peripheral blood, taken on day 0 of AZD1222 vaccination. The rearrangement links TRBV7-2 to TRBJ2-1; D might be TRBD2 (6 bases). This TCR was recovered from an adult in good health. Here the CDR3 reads CASSGRGHNEQFF. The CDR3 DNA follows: TGTGCCAGCTCGGGGCGGGGCCACAATGAGCAGTTCTTC.